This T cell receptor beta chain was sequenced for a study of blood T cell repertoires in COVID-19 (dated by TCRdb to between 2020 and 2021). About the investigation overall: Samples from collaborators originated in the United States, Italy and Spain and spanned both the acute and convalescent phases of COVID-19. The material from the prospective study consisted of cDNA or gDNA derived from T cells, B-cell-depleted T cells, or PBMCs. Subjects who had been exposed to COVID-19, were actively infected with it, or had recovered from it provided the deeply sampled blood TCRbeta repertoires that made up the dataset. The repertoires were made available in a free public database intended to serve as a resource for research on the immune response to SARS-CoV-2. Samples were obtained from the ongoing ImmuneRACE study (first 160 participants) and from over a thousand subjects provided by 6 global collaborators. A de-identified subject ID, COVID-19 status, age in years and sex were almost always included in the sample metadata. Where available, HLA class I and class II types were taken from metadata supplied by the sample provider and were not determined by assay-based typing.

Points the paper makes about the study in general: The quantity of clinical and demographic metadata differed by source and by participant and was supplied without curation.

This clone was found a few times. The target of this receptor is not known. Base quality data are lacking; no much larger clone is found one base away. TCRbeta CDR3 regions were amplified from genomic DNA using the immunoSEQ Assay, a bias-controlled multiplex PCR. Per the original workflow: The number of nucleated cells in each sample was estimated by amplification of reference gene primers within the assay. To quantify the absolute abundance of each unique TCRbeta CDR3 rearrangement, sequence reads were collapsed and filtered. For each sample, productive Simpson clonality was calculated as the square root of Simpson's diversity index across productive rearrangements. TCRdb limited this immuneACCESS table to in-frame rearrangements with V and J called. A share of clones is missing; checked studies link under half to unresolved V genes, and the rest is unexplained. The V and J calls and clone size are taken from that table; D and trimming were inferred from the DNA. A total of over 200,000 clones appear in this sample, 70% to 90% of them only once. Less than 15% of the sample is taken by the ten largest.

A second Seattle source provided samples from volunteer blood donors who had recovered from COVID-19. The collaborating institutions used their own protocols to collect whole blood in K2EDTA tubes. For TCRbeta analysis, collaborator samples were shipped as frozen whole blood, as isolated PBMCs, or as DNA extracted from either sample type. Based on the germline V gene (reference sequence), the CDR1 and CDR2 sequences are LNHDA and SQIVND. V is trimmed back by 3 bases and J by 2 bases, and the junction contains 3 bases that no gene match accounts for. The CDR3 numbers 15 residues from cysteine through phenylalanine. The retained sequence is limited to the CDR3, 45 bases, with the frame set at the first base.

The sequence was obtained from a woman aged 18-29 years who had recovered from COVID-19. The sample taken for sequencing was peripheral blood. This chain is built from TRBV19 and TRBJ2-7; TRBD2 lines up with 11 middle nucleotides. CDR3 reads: CASSMGLAATYEQYF. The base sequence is TGTGCCAGTAGTATGGGACTAGCGGCGACCTACGAGCAGTACTTC. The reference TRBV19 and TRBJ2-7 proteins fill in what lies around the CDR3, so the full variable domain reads DGGITQSPKYLFRKEGQNVTLSCEQNLNHDAMYWYRQDPGQGLRLIYYSQIVNDFQKGDIAEGYSVSREKKESFPLTVTSAQKNPTAFYLCASSMGLAATYEQYFGPGTRLTVT.